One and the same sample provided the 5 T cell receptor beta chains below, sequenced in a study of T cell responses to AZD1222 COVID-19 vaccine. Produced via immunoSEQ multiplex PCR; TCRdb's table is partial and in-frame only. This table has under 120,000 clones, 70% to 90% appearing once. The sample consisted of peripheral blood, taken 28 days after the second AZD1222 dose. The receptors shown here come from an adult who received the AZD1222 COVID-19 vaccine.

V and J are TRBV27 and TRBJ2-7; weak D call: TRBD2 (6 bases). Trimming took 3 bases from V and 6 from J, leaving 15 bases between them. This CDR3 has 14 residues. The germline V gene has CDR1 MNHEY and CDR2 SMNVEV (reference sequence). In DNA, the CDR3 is TGTGCCAGCAGTTTCTCCGGGGGAAAACGCGAGCAGTACTTC. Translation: CASSFSGGKREQYF.

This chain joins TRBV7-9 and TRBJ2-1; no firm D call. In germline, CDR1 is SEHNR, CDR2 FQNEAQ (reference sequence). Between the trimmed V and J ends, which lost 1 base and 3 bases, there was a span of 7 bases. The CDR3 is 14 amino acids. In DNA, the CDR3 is TGTGCCAGCAGCTTAGACTACGGCTACAATGAGCAGTTCTTC. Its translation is CASSLDYGYNEQFF.

This CDR3 reads CASSLGTDRDLKYF. The CDR3 nucleotides read TGTGCCAGCAGCTTAGGGACGGACAGGGACCTTAAGTACTTC. The gene calls are TRBV7-2 and TRBJ2-5; 8 positions agree with TRBD1. CDR3 length: 14 amino acids. Trimming removed 1 base from V and 12 bases from J; junction bases left unmatched: 10. The germline CDR1 and CDR2 sequences are SGHTA and FQGNSA.

The CDR3 spells CASSPWTGDGYTF. Written as DNA, the CDR3 is TGTGCCAGCAGCCCGTGGACAGGGGATGGCTACACCTTC. The chain carries TRBV11-2 and TRBJ1-2, with 9 bases fitting TRBD1. CDR3 length equals 13 residues. With V trimmed by 5 bases and J by 6 bases, 4 bases remained unmatched. Germline-derived CDR1 and CDR2 are SGHAT and FQNNGV.

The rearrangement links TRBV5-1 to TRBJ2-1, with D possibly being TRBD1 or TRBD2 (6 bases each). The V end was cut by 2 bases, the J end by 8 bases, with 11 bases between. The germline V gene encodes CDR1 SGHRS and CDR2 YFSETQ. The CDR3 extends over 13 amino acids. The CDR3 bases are TGCGCCAGCAGCTTTGGGGGGCGCGATGAGCAGTTCTTC. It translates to CASSFGGRDEQFF.